This is a list of T cell receptor beta chains from one sample in a study of OX40 agonist ivuxolimab in advanced cancers. The assay was immunoSEQ multiplex PCR, and TCRdb's table has in-frame clones only and misses some. The sample has about 100,000 clones, about nine tenths seen once. The specimen comprised CD4+ or CD8+ T cells sorted from blood, sampled in a trial of the OX40 agonist ivuxolimab. Receptors were obtained from an adult with an advanced solid tumor such as melanoma, head and neck, liver or kidney cancer. CDR3s include the opening cysteine and the closing phenylalanine or tryptophan. A D gene is named only where the DNA matches it firmly. Expanded clones are given a class, and other clones once, few, many or no size at all.

v_gene: TRBV7-2; j_gene: TRBJ2-1; abundance: once; d_gene: -; CDR3nt: TGTGCCAGCAGCTTAGCCCAGGGCACCTCCTACAATGAGCAGTTCTTC; CDR3aa: CASSLAQGTSYNEQFF
v_gene: TRBV6-6; j_gene: TRBJ1-4; abundance: -; d_gene: TRBD1; CDR3nt: TGTGCCAGCAGTACGACAGGGCGTGAAAAACTGTTTTTT; CDR3aa: CASSTTGREKLFF
v_gene: TRBV9; j_gene: TRBJ1-2; abundance: -; d_gene: TRBD1; CDR3nt: TGTGCCAGCAGCGTGACCTGGGACAGCCTGGGCTACACCTTC; CDR3aa: CASSVTWDSLGYTF
v_gene: TRBV7-2; j_gene: TRBJ2-3; abundance: -; d_gene: -; CDR3nt: TGTGCCAGCAGCTTCGGCGGAGGGACCACAGATACGCAGTATTTT; CDR3aa: CASSFGGGTTDTQYF
v_gene: TRBV18; j_gene: TRBJ2-3; abundance: -; d_gene: TRBD2; CDR3nt: TGTGCCAGCTCACCCTTGGCGGGAGGCCCAGATACGCAGTATTTT; CDR3aa: CASSPLAGGPDTQYF
v_gene: TRBV18; j_gene: TRBJ1-1; abundance: -; d_gene: -; CDR3nt: TGTGCCAGCTCACCACAGGAGGTCCGGGGGACTGAAGCTTTCTTT; CDR3aa: CASSPQEVRGTEAFF
v_gene: TRBV27; j_gene: TRBJ1-5; abundance: -; d_gene: -; CDR3nt: TGTGCCAGCAGTTTATCGATTAAAGGAAATCAGCCCCAGCATTTT; CDR3aa: CASSLSIKGNQPQHF
v_gene: TRBV28; j_gene: TRBJ1-1; abundance: -; d_gene: TRBD1; CDR3nt: TGTGCCAGCAGATCCGGGACAGGGGAAGCTTTCTTT; CDR3aa: CASRSGTGEAFF
v_gene: TRBV27; j_gene: TRBJ2-7; abundance: -; d_gene: TRBD2; CDR3nt: TGTGCCAGCAGTGAGAACGGGAGGGAGCAGTACTTC; CDR3aa: CASSENGREQYF
v_gene: TRBV2; j_gene: TRBJ1-4; abundance: -; d_gene: -; CDR3nt: TGTGCCAGCAGTGAAGCGAAAGTTCAAGAAAAACTGTTTTTT; CDR3aa: CASSEAKVQEKLFF
v_gene: TRBV29-1; j_gene: TRBJ1-2; abundance: once; d_gene: TRBD1; CDR3nt: TGCAGCGTTGTCGGGACAGATGGCTACACCTTC; CDR3aa: CSVVGTDGYTF
v_gene: TRBV10-3; j_gene: TRBJ1-5; abundance: -; d_gene: -; CDR3nt: TGTGCCATCAGTGGGCAGGAGAATCAGCCCCAGCATTTT; CDR3aa: CAISGQENQPQHF
v_gene: TRBV7-9; j_gene: TRBJ2-6; abundance: -; d_gene: -; CDR3nt: TGTGCCAGCAGCTTGGGGATGGCCAACGTCCTGACTTTC; CDR3aa: CASSLGMANVLTF
v_gene: TRBV30; j_gene: TRBJ2-5; abundance: -; d_gene: -; CDR3nt: TGTGCCTGGAGTGTTAGCCAAGAGACCCAGTACTTC; CDR3aa: CAWSVSQETQYF
v_gene: TRBV19; j_gene: TRBJ2-5; abundance: once; d_gene: -; CDR3nt: TGTGCCAGTAGTATAGCGGGAGTCGTGGAGACCCAGTACTTC; CDR3aa: CASSIAGVVETQYF
v_gene: TRBV11-2; j_gene: TRBJ2-7; abundance: -; d_gene: TRBD1; CDR3nt: TGTGCCAGCAGCCTTGACAGGGGCCCATACGAGCAGTACTTC; CDR3aa: CASSLDRGPYEQYF
v_gene: TRBV10-1; j_gene: TRBJ2-7; abundance: -; d_gene: TRBD2; CDR3nt: TGCGCCAGTTCAGCGGGAGGATACGAGCAGTACTTC; CDR3aa: CASSAGGYEQYF
v_gene: TRBV11-3; j_gene: TRBJ2-5; abundance: -; d_gene: -; CDR3nt: TGTGCCAGCAGCCGCAGCGAAGAGACCCAGTACTTC; CDR3aa: CASSRSEETQYF
v_gene: TRBV29-1; j_gene: TRBJ1-4; abundance: -; d_gene: -; CDR3nt: TGCAGCGCCCGAGCTAATGAAAAACTGTTTTTT; CDR3aa: CSARANEKLFF
v_gene: TRBV28; j_gene: TRBJ2-7; abundance: once; d_gene: -; CDR3nt: TGTGCCAGCGAACAGGGCGGTCATGACGAGCAGTACTTC; CDR3aa: CASEQGGHDEQYF
v_gene: TRBV28; j_gene: TRBJ1-1; abundance: -; d_gene: TRBD1; CDR3nt: TGTGCCAGCAGGGACAGGGTCACTGAAGCTTTCTTT; CDR3aa: CASRDRVTEAFF
v_gene: TRBV7-2; j_gene: TRBJ2-7; abundance: -; d_gene: -; CDR3nt: TGTGCCAGCAGTAGGACTCCGAGCTACGAGCAGTACTTC; CDR3aa: CASSRTPSYEQYF
v_gene: TRBV30; j_gene: TRBJ1-1; abundance: -; d_gene: TRBD1; CDR3nt: TGTGCCTGGAGTAAACGGACAGGGAGGCAAACTGAAGCTTTCTTT; CDR3aa: CAWSKRTGRQTEAFF
v_gene: TRBV13; j_gene: TRBJ2-5; abundance: -; d_gene: TRBD2; CDR3nt: TGTGCCAGCAGCTTAACTAGCGGGAATGTGGCGGGGACCCAGTACTTC; CDR3aa: CASSLTSGNVAGTQYF
v_gene: TRBV28; j_gene: TRBJ2-1; abundance: -; d_gene: TRBD2; CDR3nt: TGTGCCAGCAGTGGGACTAGCGCTCCGAAAAAAAGGAATGAGCAGTTCTTC; CDR3aa: CASSGTSAPKKRNEQFF
v_gene: TRBV7-3; j_gene: TRBJ2-7; abundance: few; d_gene: TRBD2; CDR3nt: TGTGCCAGCAGCTTATCTAGCGGGACAACTCAGTACTTC; CDR3aa: CASSLSSGTTQYF
v_gene: TRBV18; j_gene: TRBJ1-2; abundance: -; d_gene: TRBD1; CDR3nt: TGTGCCAGCTCACCACCCCCGACAGGGGGCTATGGCTACACCTTC; CDR3aa: CASSPPPTGGYGYTF
v_gene: TRBV28; j_gene: TRBJ2-7; abundance: once; d_gene: -; CDR3nt: TGTGCCAGCAGTTTAGGGTACTACGAGCAGTACTTC; CDR3aa: CASSLGYYEQYF
v_gene: TRBV7-2; j_gene: TRBJ2-3; abundance: -; d_gene: TRBD2; CDR3nt: TGTGCCAGCAGCACCAAGCCGTTAGCGGGAGGGTTAGATACGCAGTATTTT; CDR3aa: CASSTKPLAGGLDTQYF
v_gene: TRBV29-1; j_gene: TRBJ2-2; abundance: -; d_gene: -; CDR3nt: TGCAGCGTCGCATTCTTACAGGCCGGGGAGCTGTTTTTT; CDR3aa: CSVAFLQAGELFF
v_gene: TRBV27; j_gene: TRBJ2-7; abundance: -; d_gene: -; CDR3nt: TGTGCCAGCAGTTGGGGATCAGTTCCCTACGAGCAGTACTTC; CDR3aa: CASSWGSVPYEQYF
v_gene: TRBV4-1; j_gene: TRBJ2-7; abundance: -; d_gene: TRBD2; CDR3nt: TGCGCCAGCAGCCCCCGGGTAGCGGGAGAGTACGAGCAGTACTTC; CDR3aa: CASSPRVAGEYEQYF
v_gene: TRBV10-3; j_gene: TRBJ1-2; abundance: once; d_gene: TRBD1; CDR3nt: TGTGCCATCAGTCCCGGGACAGGCGGTTATGGCTACACCTTC; CDR3aa: CAISPGTGGYGYTF
v_gene: TRBV5-1; j_gene: TRBJ1-6; abundance: -; d_gene: -; CDR3nt: TGCGCCAGCAGCTTGGAAAATTCACCCCTCCACTTT; CDR3aa: CASSLENSPLHF
v_gene: TRBV4-3; j_gene: TRBJ2-2; abundance: once; d_gene: -; CDR3nt: TGCGCCAGCAGCCAAGATTACGTTTTCAGGGGCGGCACCGGGGAGCTGTTTTTT; CDR3aa: CASSQDYVFRGGTGELFF
v_gene: TRBV7-3; j_gene: TRBJ2-7; abundance: -; d_gene: TRBD2; CDR3nt: TGTGCCAGCAGCCTTCAGTCTCCGGGACTAGCGGACCCCCTATCCTACGAGCAGTACTTC; CDR3aa: CASSLQSPGLADPLSYEQYF
v_gene: TRBV2; j_gene: TRBJ2-7; abundance: few; d_gene: -; CDR3nt: TGTGCCAGCAGCGCAGGGGACGCGCAGTACTTC; CDR3aa: CASSAGDAQYF
v_gene: TRBV7-9; j_gene: TRBJ2-2; abundance: -; d_gene: -; CDR3nt: TGTGCCAGCAGCTTGGTAGCCAAATCCGGGGAGCTGTTTTTT; CDR3aa: CASSLVAKSGELFF
v_gene: TRBV25-1; j_gene: TRBJ2-5; abundance: -; d_gene: -; CDR3nt: TGTGCCAGCAGTGGCGTCCAGGGATACCAAGAGACCCAGTACTTC; CDR3aa: CASSGVQGYQETQYF
v_gene: TRBV5-1; j_gene: TRBJ2-5; abundance: -; d_gene: -; CDR3nt: TGCGCCAGCAGGGGGGGGCCCTCACAAGAGACCCAGTACTTC; CDR3aa: CASRGGPSQETQYF
v_gene: TRBV7-9; j_gene: TRBJ2-7; abundance: -; d_gene: -; CDR3nt: TGTGCCAGCAGCTTAGGGGCTCTTAAATCCTACGAGCAGTACTTC; CDR3aa: CASSLGALKSYEQYF
v_gene: TRBV18; j_gene: TRBJ2-3; abundance: once; d_gene: -; CDR3nt: TGTGCCAGCTCAACTAGCACAGATACGCAGTATTTT; CDR3aa: CASSTSTDTQYF
v_gene: TRBV6-5; j_gene: TRBJ2-7; abundance: -; d_gene: TRBD2; CDR3nt: TGTGCCAGCAGTTACTCGGGGAACGGGAGGGCCTACGAGCAGTACTTC; CDR3aa: CASSYSGNGRAYEQYF
v_gene: TRBV15; j_gene: TRBJ2-3; abundance: -; d_gene: TRBD2; CDR3nt: TGTGCCACCAGCAGAAGAGGGACTAGAGGAGATACGCAGTATTTT; CDR3aa: CATSRRGTRGDTQYF
v_gene: TRBV7-2; j_gene: TRBJ2-5; abundance: -; d_gene: TRBD2; CDR3nt: TGTGCCAGCAGCTTACCGCGGGGGGTAGTCCAAGAGACCCAGTACTTC; CDR3aa: CASSLPRGVVQETQYF
v_gene: TRBV7-8; j_gene: TRBJ2-5; abundance: -; d_gene: TRBD1; CDR3nt: TGTGCCAGCAGCGTACGACAGGGGGGCCTCCAAGAGACCCAGTACTTC; CDR3aa: CASSVRQGGLQETQYF
v_gene: TRBV7-2; j_gene: TRBJ2-7; abundance: -; d_gene: TRBD2; CDR3nt: TGTGCCAGCAGCGCAACGACTAGCGGGAGCCCTGCCTCCTACGAGCAGTACTTC; CDR3aa: CASSATTSGSPASYEQYF
v_gene: TRBV18; j_gene: TRBJ1-2; abundance: few; d_gene: -; CDR3nt: TGTGCCAGCTCACCAAAGGCTAACTATGGCTACACCTTC; CDR3aa: CASSPKANYGYTF
v_gene: TRBV19; j_gene: TRBJ2-1; abundance: -; d_gene: -; CDR3nt: TGTGCCAGTAGTATGGGGAGGAGGGCCTACAATGAGCAGTTCTTC; CDR3aa: CASSMGRRAYNEQFF
v_gene: TRBV2; j_gene: TRBJ1-1; abundance: -; d_gene: -; CDR3nt: TGTGCCAGCAGTTCGGACATTAACACTGAAGCTTTCTTT; CDR3aa: CASSSDINTEAFF
v_gene: TRBV27; j_gene: TRBJ2-2; abundance: once; d_gene: -; CDR3nt: TGTGCCAGCACCTTCCGGCTATCGAACACCGGGGAGCTGTTTTTT; CDR3aa: CASTFRLSNTGELFF
v_gene: TRBV7-2; j_gene: TRBJ2-7; abundance: -; d_gene: TRBD2; CDR3nt: TGTGCCAGCAGCTTCCCCGGGACTAGCGGGAGTGATTACTCCTACGAGCAGTACTTC; CDR3aa: CASSFPGTSGSDYSYEQYF
v_gene: TRBV7-7; j_gene: TRBJ2-5; abundance: -; d_gene: -; CDR3nt: TGTGCCAGCAGCTCAGCGGGCGGGTACCAAGAGACCCAGTACTTC; CDR3aa: CASSSAGGYQETQYF
v_gene: TRBV6-6; j_gene: TRBJ2-3; abundance: -; d_gene: -; CDR3nt: TGTGCCAGCTTCCTTAGGGGCGGAACTAGCACAGATACGCAGTATTTT; CDR3aa: CASFLRGGTSTDTQYF
v_gene: TRBV11-1; j_gene: TRBJ2-3; abundance: -; d_gene: TRBD2; CDR3nt: TGTGCCAGCAGCCTCCGAACCGGGACTAGCGGGACAGATACGCAGTATTTT; CDR3aa: CASSLRTGTSGTDTQYF
v_gene: TRBV9; j_gene: TRBJ1-2; abundance: -; d_gene: -; CDR3nt: TGTGCCAGCAGCGCACGCCCGGATTCTCTCTATGACTATGGCTACACCTTC; CDR3aa: CASSARPDSLYDYGYTF